Each of the 18 T cell receptor beta chains below was sequenced from the same sample in a study of post-analysis software for immune sequencing data (dated by TCRdb to between 2014 and 2017). The full study reports these points: Patients showed significantly higher frequencies than controls for a few TRBV segments, among them TRBV5-6, TRBV5-1 and TRBV20-1.

The antigens of these receptors remain unknown. The library was made by PCR. Sequencing used an Illumina HiSeq 2500. Unique molecular identifiers were incorporated into TCR beta cDNA libraries to reduce PCR and sequencing biases. The public reads were reprocessed in TCRdb via fastp at Q25 and MiXCR, keeping in-frame beta chains. One record per CDR3 amino acid sequence lists the most common genes and DNA. The sample yields about 460,000 distinct CDR3 sequences; under 55% were counted once. 9% to 13% of the sample is held by the ten biggest clonotypes. Input material: blood. These receptors were collected from a girl between 5 and 17 years old with multiple sclerosis.

This chain links TRBV6-6 with TRBJ1-5; no clear D gene. The V end lost 2 bases, the J end lost 2 bases, and 7 bases lay between the germline ends. Per the germline V gene, CDR1 is MNHNY and CDR2 is SVGAGI (reference sequence). The CDR3 consists of 14 residues. CDR3: CASSYGPGNQPQHF. The CDR3 DNA reads as TGTGCCAGCAGTTACGGACCCGGCAATCAGCCCCAGCATTTT.

This clonotype occurred a few times. V and J are TRBV15 and TRBJ2-7; no definite D call. CDR1 is LNHNV and CDR2 is YYDKDF in the germline V gene (reference sequence). The V end lost 0 bases, the J end lost 2 bases, and 5 bases lay between the germline ends. The CDR3 spans 13 residues. CDR3 bases: TGTGCCACCAGCAGAGATACCCCCTACGAGCAGTACTTC. Its protein is CATSRDTPYEQYF.

This sequence joins TRBV27 and TRBJ2-3, with D perhaps matching TRBD1 (5 bases). The CDR3 has 15 amino acids. Germline V gene sequence: CDR1 MNHEY, CDR2 SMNVEV (reference sequence). Trimming removed 0 bases from V and 2 bases from J, with 9 bases in between. The CDR3 bases are TGTGCCAGCAGTTTATCGGACACCTACACAGATACGCAGTATTTT. Translation: CASSLSDTYTDTQYF.

The rearrangement joins TRBV2 to TRBJ2-1; D gene uncertain. There are 12 residues in the CDR3. V was clipped by 2 bases and J by 5 bases, with 4 bases between them. Germline V lookup: CDR1 SNHLY, CDR2 FYNNEI. The CDR3 coding sequence is TGTGCCAGCAGTGAAATCCACAATGAGCAGTTCTTC. Translating it yields CASSEIHNEQFF.

This chain links TRBV2 with TRBJ2-1; 10 nucleotides match TRBD2. Germline CDR1 is SNHLY and CDR2 is FYNNEI. The CDR3 sequence is 15 residues long. Trimming at V came to 4 bases and at J to 7 bases, leaving 7 bases not matched to a gene. CDR3 bases: TGTGCCAGCAGTGTTGGGACTAGCGTTTTTAATGAGCAGTTCTTC. It specifies CASSVGTSVFNEQFF.

The chain carries TRBV29-1 and TRBJ2-7; maybe TRBD2 (6 bases). Trimming took 5 bases from V and 1 from J, leaving 18 bases between them. The CDR3 runs to 15 residues. CDR1 is SQVTM, CDR2 ANQGSEA, per germline. The CDR3 DNA sequence: TGCAGCGTTACCGGGGTGGGAGGCCAATCCTACGAGCAGTACTTC. Amino acids: CSVTGVGGQSYEQYF.

The V gene is TRBV5-1, the J gene TRBJ2-5; 9 bases fit TRBD2. Germline trimming cut 0 bases from V and 1 base from J; bases unmatched to any gene: 10. The CDR3 consists of 18 residues. The germline V gene encodes CDR1 SGHRS and CDR2 YFSETQ. The CDR3: CASSLGYLAGTLQETQYF. CDR3 DNA sequence: TGCGCCAGCAGCTTGGGTTACCTAGCGGGAACCCTCCAAGAGACCCAGTACTTC.

This clonotype was seen a handful of times. The V and J genes are TRBV11-1 and TRBJ2-6; tentative D call: TRBD2 (7 bases). Between the trimmed V and J ends, which lost 3 bases and 0 bases, there was a span of 15 bases. This CDR3 is 18 amino acids long. Germline V gene data show CDR1 as SGHAT and CDR2 as FQDESV (reference sequence). CDR3 amino acids: CASSFGGGPYSGANVLTF. The CDR3 nucleotides read TGTGCCAGCAGCTTTGGGGGGGGCCCTTACTCTGGGGCCAACGTCCTGACTTTC. The variable domain in full, completed from reference TRBV11-1 and TRBJ2-6, reads EAEVAQSPRYKITEKSQAVAFWCDPISGHATLYWYRQILGQGPELLVQFQDESVVDDSQLPKDRFSAERLKGVDSTLKIQPAELGDSAMYLCASSFGGGPYSGANVLTFGAGSRLTVL.

This clonotype occurred a few times. The CDR3 loop is CSAAPGTATGETQYF. DNA of the CDR3: TGCAGTGCGGCCCCCGGGACAGCCACCGGGGAGACCCAGTACTTC. The chain recombines TRBV20-1 with TRBJ2-5; 7 bases map to TRBD1. CDR3 length: 15 residues. The trim removed 6 bases at V and 5 bases at J, leaving 15 bases unmatched. Germline V CDR1 and CDR2: DFQATT, SNEGSKA (reference sequence).

The rearrangement joins TRBV20-1 to TRBJ2-1; 14 bases are shared with TRBD2. The germline V gene encodes CDR1 DFQATT and CDR2 SNEGSKA (reference sequence). This CDR3 spans 17 amino acids. With 1 base clipped from V and 4 bases from J, the junction kept 6 bases outside the gene matches. CDR3 nucleotide sequence: TGCAGTGCTAGAGGGGGACTAGCGGGAGAGAGGTACAATGAGCAGTTCTTC. This encodes CSARGGLAGERYNEQFF.

This chain connects TRBV28 to TRBJ2-5; D remains ambiguous. With the DNA end fitting TRBJ2-7 better, the J assignment may be wrong. Germline V gene sequence: CDR1 MDHEN, CDR2 SYDVKM. The CDR3 runs to 13 residues. The CDR3 DNA follows: TGTGCCAGCAGTTCCTCCCGGGCCTACGAGCAGTACTTC. This translates into CASSSSRAYEQYF.

This clonotype turned up a few times. The rearrangement uses TRBV20-1 and TRBJ2-3; D unclear. The CDR3 runs to 13 residues. The germline V gene encodes CDR1 DFQATT and CDR2 SNEGSKA (reference sequence). The V end lost 2 bases, the J end lost 0 bases, and 6 bases lay between the germline ends. The CDR3 DNA reads TGCAGTGCTAGACTTGGGAGCACAGATACGCAGTATTTT. Encoded protein: CSARLGSTDTQYF.

Only a few counts were recorded for this clonotype. The genes are TRBV20-1 and TRBJ2-1; tentative D call: TRBD1 (5 bases). Germline V gene lookup returns CDR1 DFQATT and CDR2 SNEGSKA (reference sequence). V lost 6 bases and J 1 base, leaving 19 bases between the germline ends. The CDR3 extends over 16 amino acids. The CDR3 loop is CSAELGWGSSYNEQFF. The CDR3 DNA reads TGCAGTGCCGAGTTGGGGTGGGGCTCATCCTACAATGAGCAGTTCTTC.

The count of this clonotype is one. The CDR3 bases are TGTGCCATCAGGGGGGCAGGAGGCTACGAGCAGTACTTC. Protein product: CAIRGAGGYEQYF. The chain links TRBV10-3 to TRBJ2-7, with TRBD1 as a possible D gene (6 bases). Germline V gene data show CDR1 as ENHRY and CDR2 as SYGVKD. The CDR3 contains 13 residues. Trimming cost V 6 bases and J 3 bases, with 12 bases left between them.

Comment on this clonotype: Relative to the germline gene, one junction end is altered; a read error may explain this. The chain employs TRBV7-9 and TRBJ2-1; D gene uncertain. Germline V gene sequence: CDR1 SEHNR, CDR2 FQNEAQ (reference sequence). CDR3 length: 12 residues. DNA for the CDR3: TGTACCAGCAGCTTGTACAGTAATGAGCAGTTCTTC. Protein product: CTSSLYSNEQFF. The full variable domain, its missing parts supplied by reference TRBV7-9 and TRBJ2-1, is DTGVSQNPRHKITKRGQNVTFRCDPISEHNRLYWYRQTLGQGPEFLTYFQNEAQLEKSRLLSDRFSAERPKGSFSTLEIQRTEQGDSAMYLCTSSLYSNEQFFGPGTRLTVL.

The chain uses TRBV29-1 and TRBJ2-5; D may be TRBD2 (6 bases). Germline V CDR1 and CDR2: SQVTM, ANQGSEA. This CDR3 contains 13 residues. For the CDR3, the DNA is TGCATAGCCGGCGGGACTCCCCAGGAGACCCAGTACTTC. Residues: CIAGGTPQETQYF.

V usage is TRBV10-3 and J usage is TRBJ2-7; D is ambiguous. CDR3 length equals 15 residues. The V gene lost 0 bases and the J gene lost 2 bases, with 11 bases spanning the gap. CDR1 ENHRY and CDR2 SYGVKD come from the germline V gene. The CDR3 protein is CAISESNHPTYEQYF. Written as DNA, the CDR3 is TGTGCCATCAGTGAGTCGAACCATCCTACCTACGAGCAGTACTTC.

The sample holds a few counts of this clonotype. This chain connects TRBV29-1 to TRBJ2-4; 7 bases map to TRBD2. The better agreement between TRBJ2-7 and the DNA end casts doubt on the J call. The CDR3 loop spans 13 amino acids. Germline CDR1 is SQVTM and CDR2 is ANQGSEA. The CDR3, as DNA: TGCAGCGTTGAAAAACCTGGACTAGGCGAGCAGTACTTC. Amino acid sequence: CSVEKPGLGEQYF.